Following are 9 T cell receptor beta chains from one sample sequenced in a study of blood T cell repertoires in COVID-19. The data were produced by immunoSEQ multiplex PCR, yet TCRdb's version contains in-frame clones alone and is incomplete. The sample yields fewer than 650,000 clones, about 89% seen once. Sequencing input: peripheral blood. The receptors were gathered from a woman aged 45-60 years with COVID-19, enrolled during active disease.

This chain joins TRBV3-1 (or the pseudogene TRBV3-2) and TRBJ1-2; maybe TRBD1 (5 bases). The CDR3 has 13 residues. Germline V gene lookup returns CDR1 LGHDT and CDR2 YNNKEL (reference sequence). Between the trimmed V and J ends, which lost 4 bases and 6 bases, there was a span of 12 bases. The CDR3 DNA follows: TGTGCCAGCAGCCCTGCAGGGATCCATGGCTACACCTTC. Protein product: CASSPAGIHGYTF.

The gene calls are TRBV4-1 and TRBJ1-2, with TRBD1 as a possible D gene (6 bases). Trimming cost V 1 base and J 4 bases, with 10 bases left between them. The V gene's germline CDR1 is MGHRA and CDR2 YSYEKL. This CDR3 is 14 amino acids long. CDR3 in DNA: TGCGCCAGCAGCCAAGTGGGGGGGCCCTATGGCTACACCTTC. Its translation: CASSQVGGPYGYTF.

This clone has only one observation. This chain uses TRBV3-1 (or the pseudogene TRBV3-2) with TRBJ2-5; 7 positions match TRBD2. The CDR3 extends over 15 amino acids. Losses at the gene ends were 2 bases for V and 3 bases for J; bases not matched to a gene: 6. Germline V gene data show CDR1 as LGHDT and CDR2 as YNNKEL (reference sequence). CDR3 coding DNA: TGTGCCAGCAGCCAACGAGCGAGCGGGAAAGAGACCCAGTACTTC. This sequence encodes CASSQRASGKETQYF.

V usage is TRBV19 and J usage is TRBJ1-5; weak D call: TRBD1 (6 bases). The V end lost 9 bases, the J end lost 6 bases, and 15 bases lay between the germline ends. This CDR3 is built from 13 residues. Germline V gene sequence: CDR1 LNHDA, CDR2 SQIVND (reference sequence). The CDR3 sequence is CASSQGLRQPQHF. The CDR3 bases are TGTGCCAGCTCTCAGGGGCTTCGTCAGCCCCAGCATTTT.

The gene calls are TRBV2 and TRBJ2-2; 8 bases are shared with TRBD1. V dropped 6 bases and J dropped 5; count of bases not matched to a gene: 2. CDR1 is SNHLY, CDR2 FYNNEI, per germline. This CDR3 comprises 13 residues. DNA of the CDR3: TGTGCCAGCAGGACAGGGGTAACCGGGGAGCTGTTTTTT. Translating gives CASRTGVTGELFF.

This sequence joins TRBV11-2 and TRBJ2-3; 10 bases align to TRBD2. CDR1 and CDR2 (germline): SGHAT, FQNNGV. The CDR3 consists of 16 residues. V lost 5 bases to trimming and J lost 3 bases; unmatched junction nucleotides: 8. The CDR3 reads CASSLIAGGHTDTQYF. Written as DNA, the CDR3 is TGTGCCAGCAGCCTAATAGCGGGGGGCCATACAGATACGCAGTATTTT.

V gene TRBV11-2 combines with J gene TRBJ2-3, with D perhaps matching TRBD2 (5 bases). Trimming pared 0 bases from V and 8 bases from J, leaving 12 bases between. The CDR3 extends over 14 amino acids. The germline gives CDR1 SGHAT, CDR2 FQNNGV. DNA for the CDR3: TGTGCCAGCAGCTTAGATCTGGGTGGAGGTACGCAGTATTTT. Translating it yields CASSLDLGGGTQYF.

This rearrangement joins TRBV20-1 to TRBJ1-1; D gene ambiguous. The germline CDR1 and CDR2 sequences are DFQATT and SNEGSKA (reference sequence). Trimming took 2 bases from V and 7 from J, leaving 8 bases between them. CDR3 length equals 11 residues. The CDR3, as DNA: TGCAGTGCTAGAAGTCGGGTTGAAGCTTTCTTT. Residues: CSARSRVEAFF.

Worth noting for this clone: The identical CDR3 is also encoded by other nucleotide sequences in the sample. This chain links TRBV28 with TRBJ2-3; no clear D gene. The CDR3 has 12 residues. The germline V gene has CDR1 MDHEN and CDR2 SYDVKM. The V end lost 3 bases, the J end lost 6 bases, and 7 bases lay between the germline ends. The CDR3 region has the DNA TGTGCCAGCAGTTTCACGGGTGATACGCAGTATTTT. Protein product: CASSFTGDTQYF.